The 26 T cell receptor beta chains given below trace back to one sample, sequenced in a study of Tregs in tolerant kidney transplant recipients. TCRdb's table, derived via immunoSEQ multiplex PCR, lists solely in-frame clones and lacks some. The sample contains 200,000 to 300,000 clones, approximately 83% of which appear only once. Sequencing was done on a sample of CD4+ T cells from blood. These receptor sequences come from a human donor in good health.

The rearrangement joins TRBV30 to TRBJ2-3; D is uncertain. CDR3 length: 10 residues. V gave up 7 bases and J gave up 6 bases, with 8 bases separating them. Germline loops: CDR1 GTSNPN, CDR2 SVGIG (reference sequence). The CDR3 is CALGRDTQYF. CDR3 coding DNA: TGTGCCTTGGGAAGGGATACGCAGTATTTT.

This chain joins TRBV7-9 and TRBJ2-1; D unclear. This CDR3 comprises 12 residues. Germline-derived CDR1 and CDR2 are SEHNR and FQNEAQ (reference sequence). Trimming shortened V by 1 base and J by 6 bases, and 4 bases separated the two germline ends. CDR3 sequence reads: CASSLDSNEQFF. DNA of the CDR3: TGTGCCAGCAGCTTAGATAGCAATGAGCAGTTCTTC.

The genes are TRBV5-1 and TRBJ1-1; maybe TRBD1 (6 bases). The CDR3 sequence is 16 residues long. CDR1 and CDR2 (germline): SGHRS, YFSETQ. The V and J ends lost 4 bases and 1 base respectively, with 17 bases between them. CDR3 nucleotides: TGCGCCAGCAGCGACCCTGGAGGGGGGGCGAACACTGAAGCTTTCTTT. Protein: CASSDPGGGANTEAFF.

The rearrangement links TRBV4-2 to TRBJ2-7; D tentatively reads TRBD1 or TRBD2 (5 bases each). V was pared by 2 bases and J by 7 bases, with 18 bases between. The CDR3 totals 15 residues. Looked up from germline, CDR1 is LGHNA and CDR2 is YNFKEQ. The CDR3 protein is CASSQQGQPTGEQYF. The CDR3 DNA reads TGTGCCAGCAGCCAACAGGGTCAACCTACGGGAGAGCAGTACTTC.

This chain joins TRBV18 and TRBJ2-5; TRBD2 matches 14 bases. The CDR3 has 17 residues. Per the germline V gene, CDR1 is KGHSH and CDR2 is LQKENI. V lost 3 bases to trimming and J lost 4 bases; unmatched junction nucleotides: 7. The CDR3 sequence is CASSPGLAGEGGETQYF. The CDR3 region has the DNA TGTGCCAGCTCACCGGGACTAGCGGGAGAAGGGGGAGAGACCCAGTACTTC.

The V and J genes are TRBV9 and TRBJ2-7; D is uncertain. V dropped 0 bases and J dropped 0 bases, with 13 bases sitting between them. The V gene's germline CDR1 is SGDLS and CDR2 YYNGEE. The CDR3 covers 16 residues. CDR3 in DNA: TGTGCCAGCAGCGTAGGGGGTTCCACCACCTCCTACGAGCAGTACTTC. It specifies CASSVGGSTTSYEQYF.

This sequence joins TRBV6-1 and TRBJ1-6, with no clear D. The CDR3 runs to 14 residues. Per germline, CDR1 MNHNS and CDR2 SASEGT. The V end was cut by 6 bases, the J end by 7 bases, with 13 bases between. The DNA for the CDR3 is TGTGCCAGCAGCCCCAACTCTAAAAATTCACCCCTCCACTTT. Protein: CASSPNSKNSPLHF.

This clone showed up just a few times. The chain has TRBV18 and TRBJ1-2; D is perhaps TRBD1 (5 bases). The V gene's germline CDR1 is KGHSH and CDR2 LQKENI. V lost 3 bases, J lost 4 bases, and 12 bases lay in between. The CDR3 has 14 residues. The CDR3: CASSPADNGYGYTF. In DNA, the CDR3 is TGTGCCAGCTCACCGGCGGACAACGGCTATGGCTACACCTTC.

The V call is TRBV20-1, the J call TRBJ2-3; no clear D. V gave up 4 bases and J gave up 0 bases, with 2 bases separating them. CDR1 and CDR2 from the germline V gene are DFQATT and SNEGSKA (reference sequence). The CDR3 contains 11 residues. CDR3 sequence (DNA): TGCAGTGCTAAAAGCACAGATACGCAGTATTTT. Translating it yields CSAKSTDTQYF.

The CDR3 sequence: CASSLANNEQFF. Here the CDR3 DNA reads TGTGCCAGCAGTCTAGCGAACAATGAGCAGTTCTTC. The chain joins TRBV6-6 to TRBJ2-1; tentatively, D is TRBD2 (6 bases). In germline, CDR1 is MNHNY, CDR2 SVGAGI (reference sequence). The CDR3 loop spans 12 amino acids. Trimming left V 5 bases short and J 5 bases short, with 7 bases between.

V gene TRBV27 combines with J gene TRBJ1-5, with D perhaps matching TRBD1 (5 bases). Germline assignment: CDR1 MNHEY and CDR2 SMNVEV (reference sequence). The CDR3 covers 13 residues. The V gene lost 6 bases and the J gene lost 4 bases, with 10 bases spanning the gap. The CDR3 region has the DNA TGTGCCAGCAGCGGGACGGGAAATCAGCCCCAGCATTTT. Encoded protein: CASSGTGNQPQHF.

This clone was observed a handful of times. The chain is built from TRBV28 and TRBJ2-7, with 8 bases identical to TRBD1. The CDR3 is 13 residues long. With V trimmed by 8 bases and J by 4 bases, 7 bases remained unmatched. Per the germline V gene, CDR1 is MDHEN and CDR2 is SYDVKM. DNA of the CDR3: TGTGCCAGCGGGCCAGGACAGGGTTACGAGCAGTACTTC. It translates to CASGPGQGYEQYF.

This clone was counted between two and nine times. The chain links TRBV6-1 to TRBJ2-2; D uncertain. V was pared by 9 bases and J by 0 bases, with 11 bases between. Germline V lookup: CDR1 MNHNS, CDR2 SASEGT. This CDR3 is built from 14 residues. The CDR3 DNA is TGTGCCAGTCTGACACGCGCGAACACCGGGGAGCTGTTTTTT. Protein product: CASLTRANTGELFF.

The rearrangement links TRBV7-2 to TRBJ1-1; D may be TRBD1 (5 bases). This CDR3 spans 13 amino acids. Trimming left V 0 bases short and J 11 bases short, with 13 bases between. The V gene's germline CDR1 is SGHTA and CDR2 FQGNSA. This chain's CDR3 is CASSLALRARAFF. DNA for the CDR3: TGTGCCAGCAGCTTAGCGCTCAGGGCTAGGGCTTTCTTT.

This chain connects TRBV5-6 to TRBJ2-7; TRBD2 matches at 13 bases. CDR1 is SGHDT and CDR2 is YYEEEE in the germline V gene. Trimming took 5 bases from V and 4 from J; bases not matched to a gene: 9. The CDR3 loop spans 16 amino acids. CDR3 nucleotides: TGTGCCAGCAGGCAAGGGACTAGCGGGGTCTCATACGAGCAGTACTTC. Translating gives CASRQGTSGVSYEQYF.

The gene calls are TRBV7-8 and TRBJ2-7, with D hard to call. The germline gives CDR1 SGHVS, CDR2 FQNEAQ. V was pared by 0 bases and J by 0 bases, with 15 bases between. The CDR3 contains 17 residues. The CDR3: CASSLAQVAVSSYEQYF. CDR3 DNA sequence: TGTGCCAGCAGCTTAGCGCAGGTTGCAGTGTCCTCCTACGAGCAGTACTTC.

The genes are TRBV18 and TRBJ2-3; a weak D match, TRBD1 (6 bases). Between the trimmed V and J ends, which lost 3 bases and 5 bases, there was a span of 9 bases. CDR1 and CDR2 from the germline V gene are KGHSH and LQKENI. There are 13 residues in the CDR3. The CDR3 is CASSPQGRDTQYF. The CDR3 DNA is TGTGCCAGCTCACCCCAGGGGCGAGATACGCAGTATTTT.

The J gene is TRBJ2-1, the V gene TRBV29-1; D perhaps matches TRBD2 (5 bases). The CDR3 spans 14 residues. Trimming pared 4 bases from V and 4 bases from J, leaving 14 bases between. Germline values: CDR1 SQVTM, CDR2 ANQGSEA. CDR3 region: CSVAVGGQYNEQFF. DNA for the CDR3: TGCAGCGTTGCCGTCGGCGGGCAATACAATGAGCAGTTCTTC.

The chain employs TRBV5-1 and TRBJ2-1; possibly TRBD1 or TRBD2 for D (5 bases each). The ends were cut back, 5 bases at V and 8 bases at J, with 26 bases in the middle. CDR1 SGHRS and CDR2 YFSETQ come from the germline V gene. The length of the CDR3 is 17 residues. The CDR3 is CASRTRQGVILGDEQFF. In DNA, the CDR3 is TGCGCCAGCAGGACGAGGCAGGGAGTGATCCTGGGCGATGAGCAGTTCTTC.

This clone was detected only a few times. V is TRBV9 and J is TRBJ1-3; D not certain. There are 15 residues in the CDR3. The V gene lost 0 bases and the J gene lost 6 bases, with 13 bases spanning the gap. Germline CDR1 SGDLS, CDR2 YYNGEE. The CDR3 DNA follows: TGTGCCAGCAGCGTAGGGGTAGGGCAGGTAAACACCATATATTTT. Protein: CASSVGVGQVNTIYF.

The rearrangement uses TRBV5-6 and TRBJ2-7; D might be TRBD1 (6 bases). Germline V gives CDR1 SGHDT, CDR2 YYEEEE. The CDR3 has 15 amino acids. Trimming stripped 0 bases from V and 1 base from J, with 11 bases between. The CDR3 nucleotides are TGTGCCAGCAGCTTGGGGGTGGGACAATCCTACGAGCAGTACTTC. This translates into CASSLGVGQSYEQYF.

This chain links TRBV5-4 with TRBJ2-1, with D perhaps TRBD2 (8 bases). The V and J ends lost 4 bases and 5 bases respectively, with 19 bases between them. CDR1 is SGHNT and CDR2 is YYREEE in the germline V gene (reference sequence). This CDR3 region has 16 residues. The CDR3 DNA follows: TGTGCCAGCAGCCTCGCCGGGGGGGACAGCAACAATGAGCAGTTCTTC. It codes for CASSLAGGDSNNEQFF.

This clone appeared a single time. The chain carries TRBV5-5 and TRBJ2-4; possible D gene TRBD1, 5 bases. Germline CDR1 is SGHKS and CDR2 is YYEKEE (reference sequence). V dropped 2 bases and J dropped 0 bases, with 18 bases sitting between them. The CDR3 has 18 residues. CDR3 protein: CASSFTSPDSLAKNIQYF. CDR3 bases: TGTGCCAGCAGCTTTACTTCTCCAGACAGCCTAGCCAAAAACATTCAGTACTTC.

This clone turned up a few times. V gene TRBV4-1 combines with J gene TRBJ1-5; no firm D call. The length of the CDR3 is 15 residues. Germline CDR1 is MGHRA and CDR2 is YSYEKL. Trimming shortened V by 2 bases and J by 2 bases, and 10 bases separated the two germline ends. The DNA for the CDR3 is TGCGCCAGCAGCCAATCACGGCAGGGCAATCAGCCCCAGCATTTT. Translating it yields CASSQSRQGNQPQHF.

The rearrangement joins TRBV5-6 to TRBJ2-2; 7 bases line up with TRBD2. The trim removed 4 bases at V and 3 bases at J, leaving 12 bases unmatched. Germline CDR1 SGHDT, CDR2 YYEEEE. The CDR3 loop spans 17 amino acids. The chain's CDR3 is CASSPWGGGPHTGELFF. In DNA form, the CDR3 reads TGTGCCAGCAGCCCGTGGGGGGGAGGGCCACACACCGGGGAGCTGTTTTTT.

The V call is TRBV4-1, the J call TRBJ2-5; no clear D. Germline CDR1 and CDR2: MGHRA and YSYEKL. Trimming shortened V by 1 base and J by 1 base, and 7 bases separated the two germline ends. This CDR3 is 14 amino acids long. The CDR3 DNA reads TGCGCCAGCAGCCAAGCCCAGGCCCAAGAGACCCAGTACTTC. It specifies CASSQAQAQETQYF.